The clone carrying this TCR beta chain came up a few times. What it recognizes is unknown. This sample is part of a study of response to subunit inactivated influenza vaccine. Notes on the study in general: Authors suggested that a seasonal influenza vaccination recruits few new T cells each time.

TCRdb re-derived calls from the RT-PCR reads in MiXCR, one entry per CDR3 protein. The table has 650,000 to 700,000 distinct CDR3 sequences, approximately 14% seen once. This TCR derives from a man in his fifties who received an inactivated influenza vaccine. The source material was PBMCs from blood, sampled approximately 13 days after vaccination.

The CDR3 nucleotides are TGCGCCAGCAGCCAAGCGGGGCCCACCTCCTACGAGCAGTACTTC. Translation gives CASSQAGPTSYEQYF. This chain connects TRBV4-1 to TRBJ2-7, with D perhaps given as TRBD1 or TRBD2 (5 bases each). This CDR3 contains 15 residues. V gave up 1 base and J gave up 0 bases, with 10 bases separating them. From germline, CDR1 is MGHRA and CDR2 YSYEKL.